This TCR beta chain comes out of a study of PD-1 blockade in classical Hodgkin lymphoma. The time point was: newly diagnosed, previously untreated cHL patient sample. The CD8+ T cells came from thawed PBMCs through magnetic negative selection. Newly diagnosed classical Hodgkin lymphoma PBMCs, still untreated, provided the comparison samples. Profiled with immunoSEQ multiplex PCR; TCRdb holds only in-frame clones, not every one. This sample has under 6,500 clones, with about nine tenths found just once. Study conclusions and caveats: Relative to healthy donors, newly diagnosed patients reportedly had lower baseline TCR diversity, which was reported as lower still in relapsed/refractory patients.

On this clone itself: Its antigen is undetermined.

This clonotype was obtained from a human donor with classical Hodgkin lymphoma. Sequencing was done on a sample of CD8+ T cells from blood.

The CDR3, as DNA: TGTGCCAGTACGGCTAGCGGGAGGGCCCTCGTGGATGAGCAGTTCTTC. It specifies CASTASGRALVDEQFF. The chain is built from TRBV19 and TRBJ2-1, with TRBD2 matching over 12 bases. There are 16 residues in the CDR3. Germline V gene data show CDR1 as LNHDA and CDR2 as SQIVND (reference sequence). J was trimmed by 8 bases and V by 7 bases; bases with no gene match: 12.